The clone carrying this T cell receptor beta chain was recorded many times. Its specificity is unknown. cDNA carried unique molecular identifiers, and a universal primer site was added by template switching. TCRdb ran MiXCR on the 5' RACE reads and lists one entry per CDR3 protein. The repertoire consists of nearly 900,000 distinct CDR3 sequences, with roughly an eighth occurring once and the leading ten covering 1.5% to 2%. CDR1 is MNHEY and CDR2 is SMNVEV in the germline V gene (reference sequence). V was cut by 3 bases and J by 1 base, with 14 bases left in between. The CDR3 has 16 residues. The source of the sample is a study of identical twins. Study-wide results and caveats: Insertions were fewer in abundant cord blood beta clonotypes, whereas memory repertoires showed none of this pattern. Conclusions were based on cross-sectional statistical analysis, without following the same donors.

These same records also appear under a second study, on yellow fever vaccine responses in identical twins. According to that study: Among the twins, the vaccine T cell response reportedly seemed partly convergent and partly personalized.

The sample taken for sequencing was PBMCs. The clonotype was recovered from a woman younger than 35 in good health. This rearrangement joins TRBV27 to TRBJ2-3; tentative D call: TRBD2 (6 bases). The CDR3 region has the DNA TGTGCCAGCAGTTTCAAGGGCGGGGAGCGCACAGATACGCAGTATTTT. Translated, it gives CASSFKGGERTDTQYF.